The 26 T cell receptor beta chains reported below all come from one sample, sequenced in a study of beta chain features in type 1 diabetes. Expressed TCRB transcripts were sequenced because the isolated RNA had all been reverse transcribed beforehand. Sequenced by immunoSEQ multiplex PCR; TCRdb stores in-frame clones only, minus some. This sample has 250,000 to 350,000 clones, with around 15% found just once. The specimen sequenced was central memory CD4+ T cells from blood. The receptors were sampled from a man aged 30-40 years in good health.

This clone has only a few counts. The V gene is TRBV30, the J gene TRBJ2-7; D is uncertain. The ends were cut back, 5 bases at V and 1 base at J, with 15 bases in the middle. CDR3 size: 14 residues. Looked up from germline, CDR1 is GTSNPN and CDR2 is SVGIG (reference sequence). The CDR3 protein is CAWYWQVESYEQYV. CDR3 DNA: TGTGCCTGGTATTGGCAGGTAGAATCCTACGAGCAGTACGTC.

Ten or more counts support this clone. The V call is TRBV9, the J call TRBJ2-3; TRBD2 matches 13 bases. The CDR3 runs to 17 residues. Germline loops: CDR1 SGDLS, CDR2 YYNGEE. The ends lost 3 bases at V and 0 bases at J; junction bases unmatched: 4. The CDR3 DNA is TGTGCCAGCAGCGGACTAGCGGGAGGACCTAGCACAGATACGCAGTATTTT. Amino acids: CASSGLAGGPSTDTQYF.

The chain links TRBV11-3 to TRBJ1-5, with unresolved D. V was trimmed by 2 bases and J by 5 bases, leaving 7 bases between them. Per germline, CDR1 SGHNT and CDR2 YENEEA. The CDR3 has 13 amino acids. CDR3 region: CASSLTRDQPQHF. Here the CDR3 DNA reads TGTGCCAGCAGCTTAACGAGAGATCAGCCCCAGCATTTT. Looking up the rest from reference TRBV11-3 and TRBJ1-5 gives the full variable domain: EAGVVQSPRYKIIEKKQPVAFWCNPISGHNTLYWYLQNLGQGPELLIRYENEEAVDDSQLPKDRFSAERLKGVDSTLKIQPAELGDSAVYLCASSLTRDQPQHFGDGTRLSIL.

This clone was seen repeatedly, ten times or more. The chain employs TRBV2 and TRBJ2-5; 10 nucleotides align to TRBD2. Per the germline V gene, CDR1 is SNHLY and CDR2 is FYNNEI. With 1 base clipped from V and 5 bases from J, the junction kept 4 bases outside the gene matches. The CDR3 extends over 15 amino acids. CDR3 DNA: TGTGCCAGCAGTGAAGTTCTAGCGGGAGTTGAGACCCAGTACTTC. This encodes CASSEVLAGVETQYF. Combining the CDR3 with reference TRBV2 and TRBJ2-5 gives the whole variable domain EPEVTQTPSHQVTQMGQEVILRCVPISNHLYFYWYRQILGQKVEFLVSFYNNEISEKSEIFDDQFSVERPDGSNFTLKIRSTKLEDSAMYFCASSEVLAGVETQYFGPGTRLLVL.

This clone has just a few counts. The chain carries TRBV12-2 and TRBJ1-6; TRBD1, the D gene given by the table, was not confirmed from the DNA. TRBV12-2 is annotated as a pseudogene. The length of the CDR3 is 14 residues. CDR3 protein: CASRLSATGSPLHF. CDR3 sequence (DNA): TGTGCAAGTCGCTTATCGGCCACAGGGTCACCCCTCCACTTT.

The V gene is TRBV5-4, the J gene TRBJ2-1; D is possibly TRBD2 (5 bases). Germline V gene data show CDR1 as SGHNT and CDR2 as YYREEE (reference sequence). V lost 4 bases, J lost 9 bases, and 11 bases lay in between. CDR3 length: 12 residues. The CDR3 DNA reads as TGTGCCAGCAGCCAGGACTTTGGTGAGCAGTTCTTC. Translation: CASSQDFGEQFF.

This rearrangement joins TRBV20-1 to TRBJ2-7; D remains ambiguous. Germline CDR1 DFQATT, CDR2 SNEGSKA (reference sequence). This CDR3 comprises 11 residues. V was shortened by 4 bases and J by 3 bases, with 7 bases between the two germline ends. This CDR3 reads CSATAVYEQYF. Here the CDR3 DNA reads TGCAGTGCTACAGCAGTCTACGAGCAGTACTTC.

This chain uses TRBV7-9 with TRBJ2-2; D remains ambiguous. Germline values: CDR1 SEHNR, CDR2 FQNEAQ (reference sequence). Trimming pared 5 bases from V and 1 base from J, leaving 8 bases between. The CDR3 totals 14 residues. CDR3 in DNA: TGTGCCAGCAGCCCAAGACAGAACACCGGGGAGCTGTTTTTT. Its protein product is CASSPRQNTGELFF.

The gene calls are TRBV7-3 and TRBJ2-7; 10 bases align to TRBD2. Germline V CDR1 and CDR2: SGHTA, FQGTGA. Unmatched junction bases numbered 14, after V lost 3 bases and J lost 3 bases. The CDR3 length is 18 residues. In nucleotides, the CDR3 is TGTGCCAGCAGCTTGACGACTAGCGGGCCCCCCCGCGACTACGAGCAGTACGTC. Translated, it gives CASSLTTSGPPRDYEQYV.

This clone was seen only a few times. The V and J genes are TRBV5-6 and TRBJ2-1; no definite D call. Trimming pared 1 base from V and 0 bases from J, leaving 17 bases between. The germline V gene encodes CDR1 SGHDT and CDR2 YYEEEE. The CDR3 has 18 amino acids. The CDR3 sequence is CASSLLSDSWSSYNEQFF. As DNA, the CDR3 is TGTGCCAGCAGCTTGTTATCTGACTCTTGGAGCTCCTACAATGAGCAGTTCTTC.

This clone came up many times. This same CDR3 is encoded by further DNA sequences in the sample. The rearrangement uses TRBV4-1 and TRBJ1-1; D may be TRBD1 (5 bases). V shed 4 bases and J shed 0 bases, with 9 bases lying between them. This CDR3 contains 14 residues. Looked up from germline, CDR1 is MGHRA and CDR2 is YSYEKL. CDR3 DNA sequence: TGCGCCAGCAGCCGGGGACGGATGAACACTGAAGCTTTCTTT. This gives the protein CASSRGRMNTEAFF.

The rearrangement uses TRBV4-1 and TRBJ2-1, with 9 bases identical to TRBD2. V lost 2 bases, J lost 7 bases, and 6 bases stayed unmatched. The CDR3 sequence is 15 residues long. Germline V lookup: CDR1 MGHRA, CDR2 YSYEKL. The CDR3 sequence is CASSQPGLASNEQFF. The DNA of the CDR3 is TGCGCCAGCAGCCAACCGGGACTAGCTAGTAATGAGCAGTTCTTC.

In its sample, this clone was seen a few times. This chain links TRBV11-3 with TRBJ2-1, with 12 positions matching TRBD2. There are 14 residues in the CDR3. V trimming: 6 bases; J trimming: 8 bases; junction bases outside the gene matches: 5. Germline-derived CDR1 and CDR2 are SGHNT and YENEEA. In nucleotides, the CDR3 is TGTGCCAGCAGGATGACTAGCGGGAGCTATGAGCAGTTCTTC. This translates into CASRMTSGSYEQFF.

With regard to this clone: At the DNA level, this CDR3 is encoded by other sequences in the same sample as well. The genes are TRBV9 and TRBJ1-1; 7 bases are a match to TRBD1. J gave up 4 bases and V 3 bases, and 3 bases lay outside the gene matches. This CDR3 is built from 13 residues. Germline values: CDR1 SGDLS, CDR2 YYNGEE. DNA of the CDR3: TGTGCCAGCAGCGCGAGGGACAGCACTGAAGCTTTCTTT. This translates into CASSARDSTEAFF.

This clone was recorded a few times. One end of the junction is discordant with germline, which a read error may explain. This chain connects TRBV7-2 to TRBJ1-5; possible D gene TRBD1, 6 bases. Germline CDR1 reads SGHTA; CDR2 reads FQGNSA. CDR3 length: 15 amino acids. The CDR3 region has the DNA TGCGCCAGCAGCCCCCGAGGGGGGGCCAATCAGCCCCAGCATTTT. This encodes CASSPRGGANQPQHF.

This sequence joins TRBV7-9 and TRBJ1-1; TRBD1 is a possible D gene (5 bases). CDR1 SEHNR and CDR2 FQNEAQ come from the germline V gene (reference sequence). The CDR3 is 15 amino acids. V lost 5 bases to trimming and J lost 4 bases, with 17 bases between them. This CDR3 is CASSPLGEGSTEAFF. CDR3 in DNA: TGTGCCAGCAGCCCGCTAGGGGAGGGAAGCACTGAAGCTTTCTTT.

CDR3 coding DNA: TGTGCCAGCAGTTTAGAATATCCGACCTCTGGGGCCAACGTCCTGACTTTC. Encoded protein: CASSLEYPTSGANVLTF. The chain is built from TRBV27 and TRBJ2-6, with D unclear. The CDR3 sequence is 17 residues long. Germline CDR1 and CDR2: MNHEY and SMNVEV (reference sequence). Trimming took 2 bases from V and 0 from J, leaving 11 bases between them.

CDR3 sequence: CASSLAGRGRVFNTEAFF. The CDR3, as DNA: TGTGCCAGCAGTTTAGCCGGAAGGGGTCGGGTCTTTAACACTGAAGCTTTCTTT. The chain recombines TRBV27 with TRBJ1-1; D may be TRBD1 (5 bases). Germline CDR1 MNHEY, CDR2 SMNVEV (reference sequence). The CDR3 is made up of 18 amino acids. Trimming cost V 2 bases and J 2 bases, with 21 bases left between them.

The J gene is TRBJ2-5, the V gene TRBV5-8; TRBD2 agrees at 9 bases. The length of the CDR3 is 16 residues. The V gene's germline CDR1 is SGHTS and CDR2 YDEGEE. The trim removed 4 bases at V and 2 bases at J, leaving 9 bases unmatched. The CDR3 coding sequence is TGTGCCAGCAGCGGGCTAGCGGGATGGGGACAAGAGACCCAGTACTTC. Translation: CASSGLAGWGQETQYF.

This clone was recorded at least ten times. V usage is TRBV5-1 and J usage is TRBJ2-1, with D perhaps matching TRBD2 (5 bases). Germline-derived CDR1 and CDR2 are SGHRS and YFSETQ. Between the trimmed V and J ends, which lost 7 bases and 0 bases, there was a span of 14 bases. The CDR3 contains 15 residues. The CDR3 nucleotides are TGCGCCAGCCTAGAGGGAACCAGCTCCTACAATGAGCAGTTCTTC. It encodes CASLEGTSSYNEQFF.

The V call is TRBV7-9, the J call TRBJ1-2, with 7 bases that match TRBD1. V shed 7 bases and J 4 bases; nucleotides not matched to a gene: 9. The CDR3 is 14 residues long. Germline V lookup: CDR1 SEHNR, CDR2 FQNEAQ (reference sequence). The CDR3 DNA is TGTGCCAGCATAGGGGACAGTGCTTTCTATGGCTACACCTTC. It codes for CASIGDSAFYGYTF.

V is TRBV6-6 and J is TRBJ2-7, with 11 bases aligning to TRBD2. The CDR3 loop spans 16 amino acids. CDR1 is MNHNY and CDR2 is SVGAGI in the germline V gene (reference sequence). Unmatched junction bases numbered 5, after V lost 4 bases and J lost 0 bases. The CDR3, as DNA: TGTGCCAGCAGTTCTATAGCGGGGGGGAGCTCCTACGAGCAGTACTTC. Protein sequence: CASSSIAGGSSYEQYF.

The V and J genes are TRBV15 and TRBJ2-7; 11 nucleotides agree with TRBD2. CDR3 length: 14 amino acids. Germline CDR1 LNHNV, CDR2 YYDKDF (reference sequence). After removal of 1 base from V and 6 bases from J, the junction contained 2 bases not matched to a gene. CDR3 protein: CATSRGLAGLEQYV. DNA of the CDR3: TGTGCCACCAGCAGAGGACTAGCGGGACTCGAGCAGTACGTC.

In nucleotides, the CDR3 is TGTGCCATCAGTAGGGACAGGACTTACAATGAGCAGTTCTTC. Protein sequence: CAISRDRTYNEQFF. The chain uses TRBV10-3 and TRBJ2-1; the match to TRBD1 covers 8 bases. V shed 5 bases, J shed 4 bases, and the junction held 4 bases outside the gene matches. The CDR3 is made up of 14 amino acids. The germline gives CDR1 ENHRY, CDR2 SYGVKD.

V and J are TRBV10-3 and TRBJ2-7, with 7 bases aligning to TRBD1. Germline CDR1 ENHRY, CDR2 SYGVKD. The CDR3 consists of 13 residues. Trimming cost V 7 bases and J 6 bases; bases outside gene matches: 9. For the CDR3, the DNA is TGTGCCATCAAAGGGGGCAGGGGGACCGAGCAGTACTTC. Translated: CAIKGGRGTEQYF.

This clone came up a few times. The J gene is TRBJ1-2, the V gene TRBV7-2; 8 bases map to TRBD1. Germline values: CDR1 SGHTA, CDR2 FQGNSA. Trimming removed 0 bases from V and 13 bases from J; junction bases left unmatched: 7. This CDR3 spans 13 amino acids. CDR3 loop: CASSLATPRGLTF. The CDR3 nucleotides read TGTGCCAGCAGCTTAGCGACCCCCAGGGGGCTCACCTTC.